A single sample gave rise to the 27 T cell receptor beta chains below, sequenced in a study of cytomegalovirus exposure and HLA in healthy donors. In the PCR, 60 Vbeta and 13 Jbeta primers were used. The data were produced by immunoSEQ multiplex PCR, yet TCRdb's version contains in-frame clones alone and is incomplete. The top ten hold 2.5% to 3% of the sample, which has some 170,000 clones, 75% seen once. The source material was PBMCs. These TCRs come from a woman between 50 and 59 years old in good health and CMV-seropositive.

This clone was found many times. CDR3 amino acids: CASSQSDRGNEKLFF. Written as DNA, the CDR3 is TGCGCCAGCAGCCAGTCCGACAGGGGGAATGAAAAACTGTTTTTT. The rearrangement links TRBV4-1 to TRBJ1-4; 9 bases match TRBD1. CDR1 and CDR2 from the germline V gene are MGHRA and YSYEKL. This CDR3 region has 15 residues. The ends lost 3 bases at V and 5 bases at J; junction bases unmatched: 4.

The chain has TRBV2 and TRBJ2-1; 7 bases align to TRBD2. With V trimmed by 11 bases and J by 2 bases, 9 bases remained unmatched. Germline V gene sequence: CDR1 SNHLY, CDR2 FYNNEI. The CDR3 runs 14 residues. CDR3 DNA: TGTGCCTCGACCAAAAGCGGGACCTACAATGAGCAGTTCTTC. Translating it yields CASTKSGTYNEQFF.

V and J are TRBV6-5 and TRBJ1-6; D is undetermined. This CDR3 is built from 13 residues. V lost 5 bases and J 9 bases, leaving 11 bases between the germline ends. Germline lookup yields CDR1 MNHEY and CDR2 SVGAGI. CDR3 sequence: CASSGPAPSPLHF. The CDR3 DNA follows: TGTGCCAGCAGTGGGCCGGCGCCTTCACCCCTCCACTTT.

V usage is TRBV11-1 and J usage is TRBJ2-3; a weak D match, TRBD2 (6 bases). The V gene lost 5 bases and the J gene lost 0 bases, with 12 bases spanning the gap. The CDR3 runs 15 residues. Germline loops: CDR1 SGHAT, CDR2 FQDESV (reference sequence). The CDR3 spells CASSITSRSTDTQYF. The CDR3 bases are TGTGCCAGCAGCATTACTAGCCGTAGCACAGATACGCAGTATTTT. The full variable domain, completed using reference TRBV11-1 and TRBJ2-3, is EAEVAQSPRYKITEKSQAVAFWCDPISGHATLYWYRQILGQGPELLVQFQDESVVDDSQLPKDRFSAERLKGVDSTLKIQPAELGDSAMYLCASSITSRSTDTQYFGPGTRLTVL.

This clone was observed a handful of times. The CDR3 DNA is TGTGCCAGCAGTGATGGGGCACTAGCGGGGGGGCAAACCGGGGATGAGCAGTTCTTC. Amino acids: CASSDGALAGGQTGDEQFF. The genes are TRBV2 and TRBJ2-1; 13 bases line up with TRBD2. From germline, CDR1 is SNHLY and CDR2 FYNNEI. Trimming cost V 3 bases and J 8 bases; bases outside gene matches: 16. There are 19 residues in the CDR3.

Turning to this clone: Other DNA sequences from this sample encode an identical CDR3 as well. V gene TRBV2 combines with J gene TRBJ2-7, with D unclear. The V end lost 4 bases, the J end lost 3 bases, and 7 bases lay between the germline ends. Per the germline V gene, CDR1 is SNHLY and CDR2 is FYNNEI. This CDR3 spans 12 amino acids. The CDR3 nucleotides read TGTGCCAGCAGTGGAGGTAGCTACGAGCAGTACTTC. This codes for CASSGGSYEQYF.

The rearrangement uses TRBV7-2 and TRBJ2-2; D remains unclear. The CDR3 extends over 14 amino acids. CDR1 and CDR2 (germline): SGHTA, FQGNSA. V gave up 1 base and J gave up 6 bases, with 9 bases separating them. The CDR3 sequence is CASSLDVRSGELFF. As DNA, the CDR3 is TGTGCCAGCAGCTTAGATGTCAGATCCGGGGAGCTGTTTTTT.

Turning to this clone: Other DNA sequences of this sample code for an identical CDR3. The J gene is TRBJ1-4, the V gene TRBV5-1, with 12 bases fitting TRBD1. The CDR3 is made up of 15 amino acids. Germline loops: CDR1 SGHRS, CDR2 YFSETQ. V dropped 0 bases and J dropped 8; count of bases not matched to a gene: 2. The CDR3 nucleotides are TGCGCCAGCAGCTTGGCCGGGACAGGGGGCGAAAAACTGTTTTTT. It encodes CASSLAGTGGEKLFF.

The sample holds one count of this clone. The chain recombines TRBV5-1 with TRBJ1-2; 7 nucleotides agree with TRBD1. Germline V gene data show CDR1 as SGHRS and CDR2 as YFSETQ. V lost 6 bases and J lost 2; bases outside the gene matches: 7. The CDR3 consists of 14 residues. CDR3 DNA sequence: TGCGCCAGCACCCTACAGGGGTCCAACTATGGCTACACCTTC. It encodes CASTLQGSNYGYTF.

This CDR3 reads CASSEDRGYTEKLFF. In nucleotides, the CDR3 is TGTGCCAGCAGTGAAGACAGGGGGTATACTGAAAAACTGTTTTTT. The chain joins TRBV6-1 to TRBJ1-4, with TRBD1 matching over 8 bases. After removal of 1 base from V and 7 bases from J, the junction contained 5 bases not matched to a gene. The germline V gene has CDR1 MNHNS and CDR2 SASEGT. The CDR3 length is 15 residues.

In regard to this clone: A junction boundary mismatches the germline segment, possibly from a read error. The rearrangement uses TRBV6-5 and TRBJ1-2; 7 nucleotides match TRBD1. The CDR3 extends over 15 amino acids. Germline lookup yields CDR1 MNHEY and CDR2 SVGAGI. Here the CDR3 reads CASSYSVTGNYGYPF. In nucleotides, the CDR3 is TGTGCCAGCAGTTACTCGGTGACAGGGAACTATGGCTACCCCTTC.

The V gene is TRBV29-1, the J gene TRBJ2-7; TRBD1 agrees at 9 bases. Germline values: CDR1 SQVTM, CDR2 ANQGSEA. The CDR3 sequence is 13 residues long. With 7 bases clipped from V and 5 bases from J, the junction kept 9 bases outside the gene matches. This CDR3 is CSAGTGTVHEQYF. The CDR3 bases are TGCAGCGCCGGGACAGGGACGGTCCACGAGCAGTACTTC.

This clone was seen more than once but under ten times. The genes are TRBV7-6 and TRBJ1-1; D gene uncertain. Trimming stripped 5 bases from V and 1 base from J, with 8 bases between. The CDR3 covers 13 residues. Germline lookup yields CDR1 SGHVS and CDR2 FNYEAQ. The CDR3 is CASSGNRNTEAFF. In nucleotides, the CDR3 is TGTGCCAGCAGCGGAAACAGGAACACTGAAGCTTTCTTT.

The chain employs TRBV6-1 and TRBJ1-1, with D perhaps TRBD1 (5 bases). The CDR3 totals 13 residues. Germline V gene data show CDR1 as MNHNS and CDR2 as SASEGT. Trimming stripped 6 bases from V and 1 base from J, with 9 bases between. In DNA form, the CDR3 reads TGTGCCAGCAGAATACAGGAGAACACTGAAGCTTTCTTT. The encoded protein is CASRIQENTEAFF.

The rearrangement uses TRBV6-1 and TRBJ1-5; 10 nucleotides agree with TRBD1. Per the germline V gene, CDR1 is MNHNS and CDR2 is SASEGT. J was trimmed by 3 bases and V by 6 bases; bases with no gene match: 5. This CDR3 has 15 residues. DNA for the CDR3: TGTGCCAGCAGGGAGACAGGGGGCCTCAATCAGCCCCAGCATTTT. Its protein is CASRETGGLNQPQHF.

For the CDR3, the DNA is TGTGCCAGCAGTATCTCGGTCACAGATACGCAGTATTTT. Protein: CASSISVTDTQYF. The chain carries TRBV28 and TRBJ2-3, with unresolved D. Germline V gene data show CDR1 as MDHEN and CDR2 as SYDVKM. The CDR3 extends over 13 amino acids. V dropped 5 bases and J dropped 2 bases, with 8 bases sitting between them.

The chain uses TRBV5-4 and TRBJ1-2; weak D call: TRBD1 (6 bases). Trimming cost V 2 bases and J 7 bases, with 15 bases left between them. CDR3 size: 14 residues. Germline-derived CDR1 and CDR2 are SGHNT and YYREEE (reference sequence). CDR3 DNA: TGTGCCAGCAGCTTTAAAGGGGGGGCTGTTGGCTACACCTTC. This translates into CASSFKGGAVGYTF.

The J gene is TRBJ2-1, the V gene TRBV4-1; 8 nucleotides line up with TRBD2. The CDR3 covers 16 residues. The germline V gene encodes CDR1 MGHRA and CDR2 YSYEKL. Losses at the gene ends were 5 bases for V and 3 bases for J; bases not matched to a gene: 9. CDR3 sequence reads: CASSNYGGGNYNEQFF. The DNA for the CDR3 is TGCGCCAGCAGCAATTACGGGGGGGGGAACTACAATGAGCAGTTCTTC.

The sample holds one count of this clone. A junction end diverges from the germline sequence, so it may reflect a read error. The genes are TRBV7-9 and TRBJ2-1; 7 nucleotides match TRBD2. The CDR3 totals 13 residues. In germline, CDR1 is SEHNR, CDR2 FQNEAQ (reference sequence). The CDR3 DNA reads as TGTTCCAGCACCTGGGGACTAAACAATGAGCAGTTCTTC. The encoded protein is CSSTWGLNNEQFF.

The chain links TRBV6-1 to TRBJ1-4, with a possible D match to TRBD1 (6 bases). This CDR3 has 15 residues. The V and J ends lost 5 bases and 8 bases respectively, with 18 bases between them. Germline V gene lookup returns CDR1 MNHNS and CDR2 SASEGT. Written as DNA, the CDR3 is TGTGCCAGCAGTCCCCAGAGCAGGGGTGGCGAAAAACTGTTTTTT. Encoded protein: CASSPQSRGGEKLFF.

This clone came up a few times. This chain links TRBV5-1 with TRBJ2-6; 7 bases map to TRBD1. This CDR3 region has 18 residues. Trimming took 2 bases from V and 4 from J; bases not matched to a gene: 12. CDR1 and CDR2 from the germline V gene are SGHRS and YFSETQ. CDR3 sequence reads: CASSFPQGRFSGANVLTF. CDR3 nucleotide sequence: TGCGCCAGCAGCTTCCCACAGGGGAGATTCTCCGGGGCCAACGTCCTGACTTTC.

The chain links TRBV7-8 to TRBJ1-1; TRBD1 agrees at 8 bases. J was trimmed by 5 bases and V by 2 bases; bases with no gene match: 1. The CDR3 contains 13 residues. Germline CDR1 is SGHVS and CDR2 is FQNEAQ. The CDR3 spells CASSLTGGTEAFF. The CDR3 DNA reads as TGTGCCAGCAGCTTAACAGGGGGAACTGAAGCTTTCTTT.

The gene calls are TRBV10-3 and TRBJ2-5; a weak D match, TRBD2 (7 bases). CDR3 length: 17 residues. CDR1 is ENHRY and CDR2 is SYGVKD in the germline V gene. With 3 bases removed from V and 2 bases from J, the gap between germline ends came to 19 bases. The CDR3 protein is CAISDLGARGGQETQYF. The DNA for the CDR3 is TGTGCCATCAGTGATCTGGGTGCGAGGGGGGGTCAAGAGACCCAGTACTTC.

This clone was found once. The chain combines TRBV25-1 with TRBJ2-7; D perhaps matches TRBD1 (5 bases). The V gene's germline CDR1 is MGHDK and CDR2 SYGVNS. This CDR3 region has 14 residues. With 6 bases removed from V and 1 base from J, the gap between germline ends came to 13 bases. The CDR3 bases are TGTGCCAGCAGCCGAGGTAGGGGATCCTACGAGCAGTACTTC. This encodes CASSRGRGSYEQYF.

As regards this clone: A junction end diverges from the germline sequence, so it may reflect a read error. The chain is built from TRBV7-9 and TRBJ1-5; TRBD1 matches at 9 bases. Germline CDR1 and CDR2: SEHNR and FQNEAQ (reference sequence). The CDR3 has 16 residues. The CDR3 bases are TGTTCCAGCAGCTTAGCCTGGGACAGGGAGAATCAGCCCCAGCATTTT. It encodes CSSSLAWDRENQPQHF.

The chain employs TRBV6-5 and TRBJ2-2, with D perhaps TRBD1 (6 bases). Germline V gene lookup returns CDR1 MNHEY and CDR2 SVGAGI. Trimming removed 5 bases at V and 5 bases at J, with 12 bases between. The CDR3 totals 14 residues. This CDR3 reads CASSATDRTGELFF. The CDR3 DNA is TGTGCCAGCAGTGCAACTGACAGGACCGGGGAGCTGTTTTTT.

This sequence joins TRBV2 and TRBJ1-2, with TRBD1 matching over 8 bases. V lost 7 bases, J lost 2 bases, and 9 bases stayed unmatched. The V gene's germline CDR1 is SNHLY and CDR2 FYNNEI. There are 15 residues in the CDR3. This chain's CDR3 is CASTKGQASNYGYTF. Here the CDR3 DNA reads TGTGCCAGCACTAAGGGACAGGCATCCAACTATGGCTACACCTTC.